The 22 T cell receptor beta chains in this list originate from one sample, sequenced in a study of blood T cell repertoires in COVID-19. The method was immunoSEQ multiplex PCR; TCRdb's version includes in-frame clones alone and lacks a portion of them. The sample comprises roughly 190,000 clones, approximately 90% of which are singletons, and roughly 21% rests with the top ten. Material for sequencing was peripheral blood. The receptors were gathered from a man aged 60-69 years with active or convalescent COVID-19.

This chain links TRBV5-1 with TRBJ2-1; 13 bases match TRBD2. CDR1 is SGHRS, CDR2 YFSETQ, per germline. J gave up 4 bases and V 4 bases, and 2 bases lay outside the gene matches. The CDR3 totals 15 residues. The CDR3 is CASSQLAGGYNEQFF. The CDR3 coding sequence is TGCGCCAGCAGCCAACTAGCGGGGGGGTACAATGAGCAGTTCTTC.

V gene TRBV6-6 combines with J gene TRBJ2-7; D is undetermined. Deletions cut 0 bases from V and 2 bases from J, with 8 bases between. Germline V gene data show CDR1 as MNHNY and CDR2 as SVGAGI (reference sequence). The CDR3 is made up of 14 amino acids. CDR3 loop: CASSYSAGPYEQYF. The DNA of the CDR3 is TGTGCCAGCAGTTACTCGGCAGGCCCCTACGAGCAGTACTTC.

The chain has TRBV30 and TRBJ2-7, with D hard to call. Trimming shortened V by 0 bases and J by 0 bases, and 6 bases separated the two germline ends. The CDR3 is 13 residues long. Looked up from germline, CDR1 is GTSNPN and CDR2 is SVGIG (reference sequence). The CDR3 sequence: CAWSVSSSYEQYF. In DNA form, the CDR3 reads TGTGCCTGGAGTGTATCTAGCTCCTACGAGCAGTACTTC.

This rearrangement joins TRBV6-1 to TRBJ2-2, with D hard to call. The CDR3 is 14 amino acids. In germline, CDR1 is MNHNS, CDR2 SASEGT. Trimming left V 3 bases short and J 3 bases short, with 8 bases between. CDR3 in DNA: TGTGCCAGCAGTGAGGGCCTTCACACCGGGGAGCTGTTTTTT. Translated: CASSEGLHTGELFF.

A few counts support this clone. V and J are TRBV5-1 and TRBJ2-2; 9 bases agree with TRBD1. V shed 5 bases, J shed 7 bases, and the junction held 6 bases outside the gene matches. CDR1 and CDR2 (germline): SGHRS, YFSETQ. The CDR3 is 14 residues long. CDR3 region: CASRLTGGGGELFF. The CDR3 DNA reads TGCGCCAGCAGACTCACAGGGGGCGGCGGGGAGCTGTTTTTT.

This chain connects TRBV4-1 to TRBJ1-2, with 7 bases aligning to TRBD1. The germline CDR1 and CDR2 sequences are MGHRA and YSYEKL. V shed 3 bases and J 4 bases; nucleotides not matched to a gene: 11. The CDR3 extends over 16 amino acids. This CDR3 is CASSQGWRGRTYGYTF. The CDR3 nucleotides are TGCGCCAGCAGCCAGGGATGGAGGGGGCGCACCTATGGCTACACCTTC.

This chain links TRBV5-1 with TRBJ1-4; possible D gene TRBD1, 6 bases. The CDR3 has 14 amino acids. V was clipped by 2 bases and J by 10 bases, with 15 bases between them. Germline CDR1 and CDR2: SGHRS and YFSETQ. This chain's CDR3 is CASSFDRKVRKLFF. The CDR3 nucleotides are TGCGCCAGCAGCTTCGACAGGAAGGTAAGAAAACTGTTTTTT.

V and J are TRBV2 and TRBJ2-2, with 8 bases that match TRBD1. Unmatched junction bases numbered 5, after V lost 4 bases and J lost 7 bases. There are 14 residues in the CDR3. Germline V gene data show CDR1 as SNHLY and CDR2 as FYNNEI. The CDR3 here is CASSAPTGVGELFF. The CDR3 DNA reads as TGTGCCAGCAGTGCCCCGACAGGGGTCGGGGAGCTGTTTTTT.

This clone was counted a single time. J is TRBJ2-2 and V is TRBV6-5; TRBD1 is a possible D gene (6 bases). The V and J ends lost 6 bases and 4 bases respectively, with 12 bases between them. Germline-derived CDR1 and CDR2 are MNHEY and SVGAGI. The CDR3 has 14 amino acids. Written as DNA, the CDR3 is TGTGCCAGCAGCAGGGGAACAGCCACCGGGGAGCTGTTTTTT. This sequence encodes CASSRGTATGELFF.

In its sample, this clone was seen once. The chain joins TRBV7-9 to TRBJ1-5, with TRBD1 identical over 9 bases. In germline, CDR1 is SEHNR, CDR2 FQNEAQ (reference sequence). With V trimmed by 3 bases and J by 6 bases, 12 bases remained unmatched. The CDR3 has 17 amino acids. The CDR3 loop reads CASSLATGQGSSQPQHF. CDR3 in DNA: TGTGCCAGCAGCTTGGCCACAGGACAGGGGAGTAGTCAGCCCCAGCATTTT.

The chain joins TRBV10-3 to TRBJ2-2, with a possible D match to TRBD2 (6 bases). V dropped 2 bases and J dropped 1 base, with 11 bases sitting between them. Germline V CDR1 and CDR2: ENHRY, SYGVKD. This CDR3 comprises 16 residues. The CDR3 nucleotides read TGTGCCATCAGTGAGGATTACGGGGGGAACACCGGGGAGCTGTTTTTT. Translated, it gives CAISEDYGGNTGELFF.

This chain joins TRBV4-2 and TRBJ2-2; possible D gene TRBD2, 6 bases. Trimming cost V 1 base and J 1 base, with 10 bases left between them. Germline V gives CDR1 LGHNA, CDR2 YNFKEQ. The CDR3 spans 16 residues. The chain's CDR3 is CASSQGHGGNTGELFF. The CDR3, as DNA: TGTGCCAGCAGCCAAGGTCACGGGGGGAACACCGGGGAGCTGTTTTTT.

This chain connects TRBV29-1 to TRBJ1-5; 7 nucleotides agree with TRBD1. V dropped 8 bases and J dropped 6; count of bases not matched to a gene: 13. The CDR3 loop spans 14 amino acids. Germline CDR1 SQVTM, CDR2 ANQGSEA. CDR3 bases: TGCAGCCCTGGGAAATCAGGGGGGTGTCAGCCCCAGCATTTT. This gives the protein CSPGKSGGCQPQHF.

The chain joins TRBV24-1 to TRBJ1-2; D is ambiguous. The CDR3 runs to 12 residues. V was pared by 4 bases and J by 5 bases, with 7 bases between. Germline V gene sequence: CDR1 KGHDR, CDR2 SFDVKD. CDR3 protein: CATSDPGYGYTF. CDR3 nucleotide sequence: TGTGCCACCAGTGACCCGGGATATGGCTACACCTTC.

The gene calls are TRBV29-1 and TRBJ1-2, with a weak D call TRBD1 (5 bases). Germline values: CDR1 SQVTM, CDR2 ANQGSEA. This CDR3 is 12 amino acids long. Trimming removed 4 bases from V and 8 bases from J, with 14 bases in between. The chain's CDR3 is CSVGSTGAGYTF. The DNA of the CDR3 is TGCAGCGTTGGGAGTACAGGAGCAGGCTACACCTTC.

This chain links TRBV5-6 with TRBJ1-1; TRBD1 matches 7 bases. The CDR3 is made up of 16 amino acids. Trimming at V came to 2 bases and at J to 0 bases, leaving 7 bases not matched to a gene. Germline CDR1 reads SGHDT; CDR2 reads YYEEEE. Here the CDR3 reads CASSLAGGAMNTEAFF. CDR3 DNA sequence: TGTGCCAGCAGCTTAGCAGGGGGTGCCATGAACACTGAAGCTTTCTTT. The full variable domain, rest sourced from reference TRBV5-6 and TRBJ1-1, is DAGVTQSPTHLIKTRGQQVTLRCSPKSGHDTVSWYQQALGQGPQFIFQYYEEEERQRGNFPDRFSGHQFPNYSSELNVNALLLGDSALYLCASSLAGGAMNTEAFFGQGTRLTVV.

CDR3 sequence (DNA): TGCGCCAGCAGCTCCGGGACAGGGGGCTACGAGCAGTACTTC. Translating it yields CASSSGTGGYEQYF. The V gene is TRBV5-1, the J gene TRBJ2-7, with 11 positions matching TRBD1. After removal of 3 bases from V and 3 bases from J, the junction contained 2 bases not matched to a gene. The CDR3 totals 14 residues. Germline V lookup: CDR1 SGHRS, CDR2 YFSETQ.

Only one count was recorded for this clone. Since the CDR3 does not end with the conserved phenylalanine or tryptophan, this likely comes from a read error. The chain recombines TRBV19 with TRBJ1-6, with 7 bases lining up with TRBD1. V gave up 5 bases and J gave up 8 bases; unmatched junction bases: 3. The CDR3 contains 13 residues. The germline CDR1 and CDR2 sequences are LNHDA and SQIVND (reference sequence). CDR3 bases: TGTGCCAGTAGTCCAGGGGGGCATTCACCCCTCCACCTT. Protein product: CASSPGGHSPLHL.

The chain joins TRBV3-1 (or the pseudogene TRBV3-2) to TRBJ2-7, with no clear D. CDR1 is LGHDT, CDR2 YNNKEL, per germline (reference sequence). CDR3 length equals 12 residues. Trimming shortened V by 8 bases and J by 1 base, and 9 bases separated the two germline ends. The CDR3 reads CASGGGSYEQYF. The CDR3 DNA sequence: TGTGCCAGCGGCGGCGGATCCTACGAGCAGTACTTC.

This clone was seen only once. V gene TRBV6-1 combines with J gene TRBJ1-2, with D possibly matching TRBD1 (6 bases). Trimming took 2 bases from V and 5 from J, leaving 12 bases between them. The germline CDR1 and CDR2 sequences are MNHNS and SASEGT. The CDR3 runs 14 residues. CDR3 protein: CASSERGGRYGYTF. In DNA, the CDR3 is TGTGCCAGCAGTGAAAGGGGGGGGAGATATGGCTACACCTTC.

The V and J genes are TRBV15 and TRBJ2-4, with TRBD1 as a possible D gene (5 bases). The V gene lost 3 bases and the J gene lost 2 bases, with 14 bases spanning the gap. The V gene's germline CDR1 is LNHNV and CDR2 YYDKDF (reference sequence). The CDR3 sequence is 16 residues long. The CDR3 is CATSSVRESTKNIQYF. The CDR3, as DNA: TGTGCCACCAGCAGTGTCAGGGAATCGACCAAAAACATTCAGTACTTC.

The chain employs TRBV2 and TRBJ2-2; possibly TRBD1 for D (6 bases). The CDR3 covers 16 residues. The V end lost 5 bases, the J end lost 1 base, and 14 bases lay between the germline ends. Germline V gene data show CDR1 as SNHLY and CDR2 as FYNNEI. DNA of the CDR3: TGTGCCAGCAGTACAGCTAGAGGGGGGAACACCGGGGAGCTGTTTTTT. This codes for CASSTARGGNTGELFF. The variable domain in full, completed from reference TRBV2 and TRBJ2-2, reads EPEVTQTPSHQVTQMGQEVILRCVPISNHLYFYWYRQILGQKVEFLVSFYNNEISEKSEIFDDQFSVERPDGSNFTLKIRSTKLEDSAMYFCASSTARGGNTGELFFGEGSRLTVL.